These T cell receptor beta chains were read from a single sample in a study of T cells after yellow fever vaccination. TCRdb passed the 5' RACE reads through MiXCR, listing each CDR3 protein once. The sample lists about 360,000 distinct CDR3 sequences; approximately 5.7% were seen once. Sequences were derived from PBMCs, sampled 5 days after the yellow fever booster vaccination. Receptor source: a man aged 25 to 45 who received the YFV17D yellow fever vaccine. The CDR3 runs from the conserved cysteine through the conserved F or W. A D gene is named only where the DNA matches it firmly. The size entry is marked missing in some rows and otherwise reads once, few, many or a size class.

D gene	V gene	clone size	J gene	CDR3 DNA	CDR3 protein
TRBD1	TRBV7-2	few	TRBJ1-4	TGTGCCAGCAGCCAAGCGGACAGGGTATGGGAAAAACTGTTTTTT	CASSQADRVWEKLFF
.	TRBV5-1	.	TRBJ2-3	TGCGCCAGCAGCTATGGGGGGAGCACAGATACGCAGTATTTT	CASSYGGSTDTQYF
TRBD1	TRBV5-1	many	TRBJ2-7	TGCGCCAGCAACCCGGGACAGGCCTACGAGCAGTACTTC	CASNPGQAYEQYF
.	TRBV3-1	many	TRBJ2-1	TGTGCCAGCAGCCGGGGGATCGATGAGCAGTTCTTC	CASSRGIDEQFF
.	TRBV20-1	.	TRBJ1-2	TGCAGTGCTATCATCCCCGGCCTCTATGGCTACACCTTC	CSAIIPGLYGYTF
.	TRBV20-1	.	TRBJ2-5	TGCAGCGTATACTCCAGGGTGCCTCGAGAGACCCAGTACTTC	CSVYSRVPRETQYF
TRBD2	TRBV20-1	few	TRBJ2-7	TGCAGTGCCCCCCCGGGACTAGCAAACTACGAGCAGTACTTC	CSAPPGLANYEQYF
TRBD1	TRBV20-1	few	TRBJ2-5	TGCAGTGCAGCACGGGCCGGGACAGGGGGTATTGGGACCCAGTACTTC	CSAARAGTGGIGTQYF
.	TRBV29-1	few	TRBJ2-1	TGCAGCGTTGGTTGGAGCCTCCAGAACAATGAGCAGTTCTTC	CSVGWSLQNNEQFF
.	TRBV12-5	few	TRBJ2-5	TGTGCTAGTGGTTTATGGAACCAAGAGACCCAGTACTTC	CASGLWNQETQYF
TRBD1	TRBV24-1	many	TRBJ2-7	TGTGCCACCAGTGATCCTGGGACAGGACGCTACGAGCAGTACTTC	CATSDPGTGRYEQYF
TRBD2	TRBV4-2	.	TRBJ2-1	TGTGCCAGCAGCCAACTTCTAGCGGGAGTGGGGGAGCAGTTCTTC	CASSQLLAGVGEQFF
.	TRBV20-1	few	TRBJ2-5	TGCAGTGCTAGTCCCGACGCGGAGGGGACCCAGTACTTC	CSASPDAEGTQYF
TRBD2	TRBV7-9	.	TRBJ2-3	TGTGCCCAACCCTGGGCGGGAGAAGGAGGGGATACGCAGTATTTT	CAQPWAGEGGDTQYF
.	TRBV5-4	few	TRBJ2-1	TGTGCCAGCAACCTTGGCTTAGGCCCACCCCCCAATGAGCAGTTCTTC	CASNLGLGPPPNEQFF
.	TRBV10-3	many	TRBJ2-5	TGTGCCGCCTACTCTGGACTATTTGAAGAGACCCAGTACTTC	CAAYSGLFEETQYF
.	TRBV5-6	.	TRBJ2-7	TGTGCCAGCAGCGTGACCGGGACAAACTACGAGCAGTACTTC	CASSVTGTNYEQYF
.	TRBV7-2	.	TRBJ2-5	TGTGCCAGCAGCTTAACAGGTCCTAGAGAGACCCAGTACTTC	CASSLTGPRETQYF
.	TRBV5-1	many	TRBJ2-3	TGCGCCAGCAGCTCGGAGCGACCCACAGATACGCAGTATTTT	CASSSERPTDTQYF
TRBD1	TRBV28	many	TRBJ2-7	TGTGCCACCACTCGACAGGGATCCTACGAGCAGTACTTC	CATTRQGSYEQYF
TRBD2	TRBV5-1	.	TRBJ2-1	TGCGCCAGCAGCTTGGTTAGGGCGCAGGGACTATCCTACAATGAGCAGTTCTTC	CASSLVRAQGLSYNEQFF
.	TRBV2	few	TRBJ2-7	TGTGCCAGCAGTGTCGGAGACTCCTACGAGCAGTACTTC	CASSVGDSYEQYF
.	TRBV20-1	.	TRBJ2-5	TGCAGTGCTAGAGATACAGGAGGGGGCCCCAGGGGGACCCAGTACTTC	CSARDTGGGPRGTQYF
.	TRBV7-2	few	TRBJ2-7	TGTGCCAGCAGCTTAGTTGCTATCTCCTACGAGCAGTACTTC	CASSLVAISYEQYF